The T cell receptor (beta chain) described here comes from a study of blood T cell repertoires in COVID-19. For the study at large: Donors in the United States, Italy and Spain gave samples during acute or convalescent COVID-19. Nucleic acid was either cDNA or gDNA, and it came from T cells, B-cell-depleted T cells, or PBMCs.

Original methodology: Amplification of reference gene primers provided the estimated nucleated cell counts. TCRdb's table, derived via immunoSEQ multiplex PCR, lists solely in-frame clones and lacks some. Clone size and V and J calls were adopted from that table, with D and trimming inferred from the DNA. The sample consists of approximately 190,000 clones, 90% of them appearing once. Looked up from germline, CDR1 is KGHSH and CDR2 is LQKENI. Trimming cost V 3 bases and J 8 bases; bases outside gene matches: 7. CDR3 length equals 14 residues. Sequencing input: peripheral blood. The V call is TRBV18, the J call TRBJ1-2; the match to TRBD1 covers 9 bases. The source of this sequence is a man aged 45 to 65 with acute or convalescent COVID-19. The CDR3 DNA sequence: TGTGCCAGCTCACCCACCCGGGACAGGGAAGGCTACACCTTC. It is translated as CASSPTRDREGYTF. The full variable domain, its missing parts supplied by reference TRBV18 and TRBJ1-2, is NAGVMQNPRHLVRRRGQEARLRCSPMKGHSHVYWYRQLPEEGLKFMVYLQKENIIDESGMPKERFSAEFPKEGPSILRIQQVVRGDSAAYFCASSPTRDREGYTFGSGTRLTVV.